The clone carrying this T cell receptor (beta chain) was found a few times. Its target is not known. The data derive from a study of beta chain features in type 1 diabetes. The study's findings and limits: Type 1 diabetes patients had TCRB CDR3s that were shorter (moderately but significantly so) in all four CD4+ subsets.

The isolated RNA, all of it, was reverse transcribed, so expressed TCRB transcripts were what got sequenced. The table came from immunoSEQ multiplex PCR; TCRdb's copy has only in-frame clones and leaves some out. Among nearly 700,000 clones listed, roughly 13% were seen once. Sequencing was carried out using naive CD4+ T cells from blood. This TCR was recovered from a man in his late teens or twenties with type 1 diabetes.

CDR3 amino acids: CASSEVGGPQETQYF. The CDR3 DNA reads TGTGCCAGCAGTGAAGTTGGAGGGCCCCAAGAGACCCAGTACTTC. V usage is TRBV2 and J usage is TRBJ2-5, with D possibly TRBD2 on 6 matching bases. Germline V gene data show CDR1 as SNHLY and CDR2 as FYNNEI. The CDR3 totals 15 residues. Trimming stripped 1 base from V and 1 base from J, with 10 bases between. The full variable domain, with the rest looked up from reference TRBV2 and TRBJ2-5, is EPEVTQTPSHQVTQMGQEVILRCVPISNHLYFYWYRQILGQKVEFLVSFYNNEISEKSEIFDDQFSVERPDGSNFTLKIRSTKLEDSAMYFCASSEVGGPQETQYFGPGTRLLVL.